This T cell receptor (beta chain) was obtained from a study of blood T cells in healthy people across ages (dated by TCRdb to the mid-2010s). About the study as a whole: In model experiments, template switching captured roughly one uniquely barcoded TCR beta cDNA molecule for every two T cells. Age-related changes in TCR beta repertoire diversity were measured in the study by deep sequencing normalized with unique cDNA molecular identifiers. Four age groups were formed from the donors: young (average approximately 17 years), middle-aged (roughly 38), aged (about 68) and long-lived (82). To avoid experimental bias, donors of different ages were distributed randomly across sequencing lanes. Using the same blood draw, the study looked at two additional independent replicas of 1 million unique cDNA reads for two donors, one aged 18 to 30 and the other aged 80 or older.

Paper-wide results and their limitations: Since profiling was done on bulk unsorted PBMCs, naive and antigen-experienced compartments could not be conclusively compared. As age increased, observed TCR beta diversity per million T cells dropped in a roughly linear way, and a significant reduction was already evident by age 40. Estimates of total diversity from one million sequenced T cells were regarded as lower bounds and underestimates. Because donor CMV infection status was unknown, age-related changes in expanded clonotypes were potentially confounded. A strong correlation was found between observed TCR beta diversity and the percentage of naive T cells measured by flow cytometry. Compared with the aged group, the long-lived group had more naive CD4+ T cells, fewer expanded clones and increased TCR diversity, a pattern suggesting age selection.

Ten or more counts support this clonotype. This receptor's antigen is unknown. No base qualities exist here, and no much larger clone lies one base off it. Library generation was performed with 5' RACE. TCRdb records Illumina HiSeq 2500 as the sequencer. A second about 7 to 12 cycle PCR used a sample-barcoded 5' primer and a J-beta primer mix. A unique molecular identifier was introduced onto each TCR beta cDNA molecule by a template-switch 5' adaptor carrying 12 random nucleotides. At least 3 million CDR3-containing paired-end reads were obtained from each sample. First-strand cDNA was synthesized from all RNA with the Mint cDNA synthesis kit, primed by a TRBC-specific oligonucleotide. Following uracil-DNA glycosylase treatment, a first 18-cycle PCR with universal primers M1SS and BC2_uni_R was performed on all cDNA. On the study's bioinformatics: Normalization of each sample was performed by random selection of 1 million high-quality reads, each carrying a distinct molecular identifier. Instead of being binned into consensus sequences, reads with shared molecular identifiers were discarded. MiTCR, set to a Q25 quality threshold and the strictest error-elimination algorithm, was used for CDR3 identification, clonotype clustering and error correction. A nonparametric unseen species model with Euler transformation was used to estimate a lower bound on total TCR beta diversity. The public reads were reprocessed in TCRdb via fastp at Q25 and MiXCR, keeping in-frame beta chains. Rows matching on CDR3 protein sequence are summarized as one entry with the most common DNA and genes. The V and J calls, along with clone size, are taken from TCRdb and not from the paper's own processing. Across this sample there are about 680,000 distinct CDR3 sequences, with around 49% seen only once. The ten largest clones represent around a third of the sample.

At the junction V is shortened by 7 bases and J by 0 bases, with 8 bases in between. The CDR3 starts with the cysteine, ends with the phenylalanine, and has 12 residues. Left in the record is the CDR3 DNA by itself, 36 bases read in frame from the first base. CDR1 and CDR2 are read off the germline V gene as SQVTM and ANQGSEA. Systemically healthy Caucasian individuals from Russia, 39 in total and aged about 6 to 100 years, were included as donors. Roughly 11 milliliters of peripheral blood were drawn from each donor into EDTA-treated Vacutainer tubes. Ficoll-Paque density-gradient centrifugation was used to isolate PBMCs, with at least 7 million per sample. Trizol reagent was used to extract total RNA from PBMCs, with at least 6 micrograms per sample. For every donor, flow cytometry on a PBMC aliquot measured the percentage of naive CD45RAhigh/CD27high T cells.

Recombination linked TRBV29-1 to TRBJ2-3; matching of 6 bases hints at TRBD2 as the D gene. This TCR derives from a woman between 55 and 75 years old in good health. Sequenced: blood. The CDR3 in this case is CSGGVSTDTQYF. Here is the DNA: TGCAGCGGGGGGGTTAGCACAGATACGCAGTATTTT.